Listed below are T cell receptor beta chains from one sample, sequenced in a study of read filtering for tumor transcriptome and immune sequencing. TCRdb independently ran MiXCR on the reads; one entry per CDR3 protein. Of about 90,000 distinct CDR3 sequences in the sample, about 12% were seen once. The sequenced material came from a population of CD138-negative cells sorted from bone marrow. These receptors came from a donor older than 35 with multiple myeloma. CDR3s leave out the opening cysteine and the closing phenylalanine or tryptophan. D genes are given only for firm matches.

V	J	D	CDR3
TRBV20-1	TRBJ1-1	TRBD1	SAGTGRANTEAF
TRBV11-2	TRBJ1-1	TRBD1	ASSLDRGRKKAF
TRBV29-1	TRBJ1-1	TRBD1	STSGQMNTEAF
TRBV6-5	TRBJ1-1	TRBD1	ASSPGTGSFGF
TRBV29-1	TRBJ2-5	TRBD1	SVSGQGARETQY
TRBV11-2	TRBJ2-6	.	ASSQWGGSGANVLT
TRBV3-1	TRBJ2-7	.	ASSPGAGLTYYEQY
TRBV14	TRBJ2-3	TRBD1	ASSQVIGDRGLDTQY
TRBV7-2	TRBJ2-3	TRBD1	ASSLPGQGVGDTQY
TRBV29-1	TRBJ1-1	TRBD1	SVLPGQGKNTEAF
TRBV5-1	TRBJ2-7	.	ASSSQPPGNEQY
TRBV21-1	TRBJ2-7	.	ASSGGYEQY
TRBV28	TRBJ2-7	TRBD1	ASSSGQGSTYEQY
TRBV7-9	TRBJ1-1	.	ASTVGSATEAF
TRBV20-1	TRBJ2-5	.	SARGGAAIQETQY
TRBV5-5	TRBJ2-3	.	ASSFGEGDTQY
TRBV20-1	TRBJ2-1	.	SAGTILGEQF
TRBV11-3	TRBJ1-2	TRBD1	ASSDYRGRDGYT
TRBV30	TRBJ2-7	.	AWSGGTGPSYELY
TRBV20-1	TRBJ1-2	TRBD1	SARGGEGQGFLSGYT
TRBV7-9	TRBJ2-1	.	ASSPPPLARSYNEQF
TRBV25-1	TRBJ2-1	.	ASSALGEGDYNEQF
TRBV14	TRBJ1-1	.	ASSHGRSEAF
TRBV20-1	TRBJ2-7	.	SASSTRGEQY
TRBV12-3/TRBV12-4	TRBJ2-1	.	ASSSRGGQYNEQF
TRBV19	TRBJ1-1	.	ASTFEGFRNTEAF
TRBV20-1	TRBJ2-1	TRBD2	SALPLAGGGGAWDEQF
TRBV5-1	TRBJ1-1	.	ASSWDAETEAF
TRBV9	TRBJ2-1	TRBD2	ASSPRSGRPNNEQF
TRBV20-1	TRBJ2-1	TRBD2	SARDSRGLAGGEQF
TRBV29-1	TRBJ2-6	.	SALPVQGFTGANVLT